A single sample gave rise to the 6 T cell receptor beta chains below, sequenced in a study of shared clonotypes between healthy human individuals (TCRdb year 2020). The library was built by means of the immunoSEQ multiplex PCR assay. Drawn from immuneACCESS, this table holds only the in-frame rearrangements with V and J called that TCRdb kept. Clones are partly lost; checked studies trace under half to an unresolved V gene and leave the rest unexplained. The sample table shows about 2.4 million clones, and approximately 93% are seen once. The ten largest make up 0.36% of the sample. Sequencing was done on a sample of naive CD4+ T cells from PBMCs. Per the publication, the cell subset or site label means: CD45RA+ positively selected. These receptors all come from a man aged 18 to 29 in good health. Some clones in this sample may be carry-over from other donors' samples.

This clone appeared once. The CDR3 here is CASSEGRTGDTEAFF. The CDR3, as DNA: TGTGCCAGCAGTGAGGGTCGGACAGGGGACACTGAAGCTTTCTTT. The gene calls are TRBV25-1 and TRBJ1-1; TRBD1 matches 9 bases. With V trimmed by 3 bases and J by 3 bases, 5 bases remained unmatched. The CDR3 extends over 15 amino acids. CDR1 and CDR2 from the germline V gene are MGHDK and SYGVNS.

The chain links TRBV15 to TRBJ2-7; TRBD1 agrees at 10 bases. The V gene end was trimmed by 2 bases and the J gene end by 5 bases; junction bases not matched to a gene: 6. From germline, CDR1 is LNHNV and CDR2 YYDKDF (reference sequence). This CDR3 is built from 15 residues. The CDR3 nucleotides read TGTGCCACCAGCAGACTTGGGACAGGGGAAAACGAGCAGTACTTC. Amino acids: CATSRLGTGENEQYF.

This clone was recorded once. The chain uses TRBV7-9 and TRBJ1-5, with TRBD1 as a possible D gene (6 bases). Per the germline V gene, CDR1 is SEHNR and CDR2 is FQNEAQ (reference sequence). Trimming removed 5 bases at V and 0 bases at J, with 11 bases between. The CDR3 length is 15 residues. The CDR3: CASSIMTGSNQPQHF. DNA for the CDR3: TGTGCCAGCAGCATAATGACAGGTAGCAATCAGCCCCAGCATTTT.

The CDR3 DNA follows: TGTGCCAGCAGCTTACCAAGGGCCCAGCTGACCGGGGAGCTGTTTTTT. It codes for CASSLPRAQLTGELFF. The chain couples TRBV7-3 to TRBJ2-2; no clear D. The germline V gene has CDR1 SGHTA and CDR2 FQGTGA. The V end lost 2 bases, the J end lost 5 bases, and 15 bases lay between the germline ends. The CDR3 length is 16 residues.

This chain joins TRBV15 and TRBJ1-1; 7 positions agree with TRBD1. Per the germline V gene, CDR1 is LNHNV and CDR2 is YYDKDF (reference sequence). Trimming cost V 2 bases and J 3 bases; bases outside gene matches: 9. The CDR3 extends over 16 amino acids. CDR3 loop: CATSRQGVYSDTEAFF. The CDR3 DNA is TGTGCCACCAGCAGACAGGGGGTTTATTCGGACACTGAAGCTTTCTTT.

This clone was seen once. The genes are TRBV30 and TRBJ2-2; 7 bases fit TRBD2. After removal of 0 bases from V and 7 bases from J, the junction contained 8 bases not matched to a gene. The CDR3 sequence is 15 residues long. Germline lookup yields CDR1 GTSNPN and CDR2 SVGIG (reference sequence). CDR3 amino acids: CAWSVVAGKLGELFF. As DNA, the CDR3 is TGTGCCTGGAGTGTCGTAGCGGGTAAACTCGGGGAGCTGTTTTTT. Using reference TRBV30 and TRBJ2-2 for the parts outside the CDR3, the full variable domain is SQTIHQWPATLVQPVGSPLSLECTVEGTSNPNLYWYRQAAGRGLQLLFYSVGIGQISSEVPQNLSASRPQDRQFILSSKKLLLSDSGFYLCAWSVVAGKLGELFFGEGSRLTVL.